This TCR beta chain was identified during a study of response to subunit inactivated influenza vaccine. The CDR3 runs 15 residues. CDR1 and CDR2 (germline): MNHEY, SVGEGT. V dropped 7 bases and J dropped 8; count of bases not matched to a gene: 11. There are a few counts of this clonotype. As yet, its antigen is unknown. Via MiXCR, TCRdb re-called the RT-PCR reads, giving one row per CDR3 protein. The table has about half a million distinct CDR3 sequences, over 9.5% seen once; the top ten hold approximately 12%. Findings and limits, study-wide: The authors offered the suggestion that each seasonal influenza vaccination recruits few new T cells.

The material was PBMCs from blood, obtained more than 35 days after vaccination. The chain is built from TRBV6-2 or TRBV6-3 and TRBJ2-3, with TRBD2 identical over 11 bases. The TCR was taken from a man aged 50 to 59 who received an inactivated influenza vaccine. Here the CDR3 reads CASTTSGASIFTQYF. In DNA, the CDR3 is TGTGCCAGCACGACTAGCGGGGCGTCAATTTTTACGCAGTATTTT.